The rows below give T cell receptor beta chains drawn from one sample of a study of beta chain features in type 1 diabetes. Generated by immunoSEQ multiplex PCR, the TCRdb table keeps only in-frame clones and is missing some. Among about half a million clones, roughly 11% were seen once, and the ten largest hold about 0.045%. The sequencing input was naive CD4+ T cells from blood. Receptors originate from a woman in her late teens or twenties in good health. The CDR3 runs from the conserved cysteine through the conserved F or W. Fields, in order: J gene, D gene, V gene, clone size, CDR3 length, CDR3 DNA, CDR3 protein. A D gene is named only where the DNA matches it firmly. Expanded clones get a size class; other rows say once, few or many, or leave the size out.

j_gene: TRBJ2-5; d_gene: TRBD1; v_gene: TRBV7-2; abundance: NA; len: 16; CDR3nt: TGTGCCAGCAGAGGACAGGGTAGGCTCGCCCAAGAGACCCAGTACTTC; CDR3aa: CASRGQGRLAQETQYF
j_gene: TRBJ2-3; d_gene: NA; v_gene: TRBV10-3; abundance: NA; len: 12; CDR3nt: TGTGCCATCAGTGAGTCGGTAGTAATCCAGTATTTT; CDR3aa: CAISESVVIQYF
j_gene: TRBJ1-2; d_gene: NA; v_gene: TRBV5-4; abundance: NA; len: 14; CDR3nt: TGTGCCAGCAGCTTAAAACAGGCCTACTATGGCTACACCTTC; CDR3aa: CASSLKQAYYGYTF
j_gene: TRBJ2-4; d_gene: NA; v_gene: TRBV14; abundance: NA; len: 15; CDR3nt: TGTGCCAGCAGCCCGATTTTCGGGGGTGGAAACATTCAGTACTTC; CDR3aa: CASSPIFGGGNIQYF
j_gene: TRBJ2-1; d_gene: TRBD2; v_gene: TRBV7-2; abundance: few; len: 14; CDR3nt: TGTGCCAGCAGCTCTAGCGGGACCTACAATGAGCAGTTCTTC; CDR3aa: CASSSSGTYNEQFF
j_gene: TRBJ2-7; d_gene: TRBD2; v_gene: TRBV7-2; abundance: few; len: 16; CDR3nt: TGTGCCAGCAGCACGCACAATCCTAGCGGGAGAGCCAAGACTCACTTC; CDR3aa: CASSTHNPSGRAKTHF
j_gene: TRBJ2-3; d_gene: NA; v_gene: TRBV9; abundance: few; len: 14; CDR3nt: TGTGCCAGCAGCGTTTCAGGAAGCACAGATACGCAGTATTTT; CDR3aa: CASSVSGSTDTQYF
j_gene: TRBJ2-5; d_gene: NA; v_gene: TRBV6-6; abundance: NA; len: 11; CDR3nt: TGTGCCAGCAGTGCTTCGGAGACCCAGTACTTC; CDR3aa: CASSASETQYF
j_gene: TRBJ2-1; d_gene: TRBD1; v_gene: TRBV5-1; abundance: NA; len: 13; CDR3nt: TGCGCCAGCAGCTTCCCAGGGGGCAAGGAGCAGTTCTTC; CDR3aa: CASSFPGGKEQFF
j_gene: TRBJ2-1; d_gene: NA; v_gene: TRBV2; abundance: NA; len: 15; CDR3nt: TGTGCCAGCAGGTCGGGAGAGAGCTCCTACAATGAGCAGTTCTTC; CDR3aa: CASRSGESSYNEQFF
j_gene: TRBJ2-3; d_gene: NA; v_gene: TRBV23-1; abundance: many; len: 10; CDR3nt: TGCGCCAGCAGTCAATCAACGCAGTATTTT; CDR3aa: CASSQSTQYF
j_gene: TRBJ2-1; d_gene: TRBD2; v_gene: TRBV27; abundance: NA; len: 16; CDR3nt: TGTGCCAGCAGTTTTTTAACTAGCGGGAGTGGGAATGAGCAGTTCTTC; CDR3aa: CASSFLTSGSGNEQFF
j_gene: TRBJ1-3; d_gene: NA; v_gene: TRBV5-6; abundance: NA; len: 14; CDR3nt: TGTGCCAGCAGCTTGTTGCCTCGTGGAAACACCATATATTTT; CDR3aa: CASSLLPRGNTIYF